This is a list of T cell receptor beta chains from one sample in a study of T-cell reconstitution after alpha-beta-depleted transplantation in children. TCRdb processed the PCR reads anew with MiXCR; each CDR3 protein has one entry. The data contain hundreds of thousands of distinct CDR3 sequences, around 13% of them singletons. Sequencing used PBMCs, obtained before TCRalphabeta/CD19-depleted stem cell transplant. All receptors come from a girl aged 2-15 years with congenital amegakaryocytic thrombocytopenia, due to receive a stem cell transplant. Both conserved end residues are trimmed from each CDR3. D genes are given only for firm matches.

V	D	J	length	CDR3
TRBV7-9	-	TRBJ1-2	15	ASSLGTGLFFGYGYT
TRBV29-1	-	TRBJ1-1	10	SVEVVDTEAF
TRBV11-2	-	TRBJ2-3	12	ASSLSRGGDTQY
TRBV7-9	TRBD2	TRBJ2-1	15	ASTLIGTSGRANEQF
TRBV28	-	TRBJ2-7	12	ASSPLSGSDEQY
TRBV28	-	TRBJ2-2	11	AGRERNTGELF
TRBV7-8	-	TRBJ2-5	13	ASSPALAVQETQY
TRBV29-1	TRBD2	TRBJ2-7	14	SVELAGVSRTYEQY
TRBV12-3/TRBV12-4	-	TRBJ1-1	14	ASSHLAVWGNTEAF
TRBV5-1	-	TRBJ1-1	12	ASSLARGQTEAF
TRBV5-1	-	TRBJ1-5	13	ASTPKGRGNQPQH
TRBV15	-	TRBJ1-5	14	ATSSVWGLREQPQH
TRBV24-1	-	TRBJ2-2	12	ATSDPQNTGELF
TRBV5-1	TRBD2	TRBJ2-2	15	ASSLAGTSGNTGELF
TRBV15	-	TRBJ2-3	12	ATSRDRGFVTQY
TRBV20-1	-	TRBJ2-5	11	SALGLGQETQY
TRBV20-1	TRBD2	TRBJ2-1	12	SARVTSGYNEQF
TRBV7-2	-	TRBJ2-7	12	ASSRGPDVYEQY
TRBV15	-	TRBJ2-2	12	ATSRDKGHGELF
TRBV12-3/TRBV12-4	-	TRBJ1-2	10	ASRSDSYGYT
TRBV9	-	TRBJ2-5	12	ASSVELASETQY
TRBV4-1	-	TRBJ2-3	14	ASSQDLGLGLDTQY
TRBV3-1	-	TRBJ2-1	15	ASSQNYRPNSYNEQF
TRBV20-1	-	TRBJ2-3	16	SVRRQLVGGGLTDTQY
TRBV12-3/TRBV12-4	-	TRBJ2-5	13	ASSLWRGPEETQY
TRBV2	-	TRBJ2-7	13	ASKTGPGADLEQY
TRBV15	TRBD2	TRBJ2-1	15	ATSRAPLWGTSNEQF
TRBV5-1	TRBD1	TRBJ2-2	13	ASSLDRVRSGELF
TRBV5-1	-	TRBJ2-1	10	ASIGRGNEQF
TRBV28	-	TRBJ2-5	11	ASSLSSQGTQY
TRBV12-3/TRBV12-4	-	TRBJ1-1	12	ASSSPIRNTEAF
TRBV29-1	-	TRBJ1-1	10	SVESGYTEAF
TRBV12-3/TRBV12-4	TRBD2	TRBJ2-5	13	ASTRTGLQKETQY
TRBV29-1	-	TRBJ1-1	11	SVEELGFRKAF
TRBV6-1	-	TRBJ2-1	15	ASSEAFGVSSYNEQF
TRBV20-1	TRBD2	TRBJ2-4	15	SAAPGLGVGVKNIQY
TRBV5-5	-	TRBJ2-3	16	ASSFGFRGSRNTDTQY
TRBV10-3	TRBD2	TRBJ2-1	15	AISESGGTSGHNEQF
TRBV29-1	TRBD1	TRBJ2-7	12	SVGGTGGPYEQY
TRBV6-1	-	TRBJ2-7	11	ASRNLESYEQY
TRBV20-1	-	TRBJ2-7	13	SASPVLGQYYEQY
TRBV24-1	-	TRBJ2-3	13	ATSDQDWHTDTQY
TRBV20-1	-	TRBJ2-6	14	SASKEGTYGANVLT
TRBV5-1	TRBD1	TRBJ2-3	13	ASSLVDRSTDTQY
TRBV5-6	-	TRBJ2-3	10	ASSWVTDTQY
TRBV5-1	TRBD2	TRBJ2-3	15	ASSKAGTSGMADTQY
TRBV7-2	-	TRBJ2-5	13	ASSLSPGPQETQY
TRBV27	TRBD2	TRBJ2-7	12	ASRRLAGIYEQY
TRBV5-1	-	TRBJ2-1	12	ASSLVQGSDEQF
TRBV28	-	TRBJ1-3	11	ASSFRVGNTIY
TRBV5-1	TRBD1	TRBJ2-7	14	ASSLPNSGGSYEQY
TRBV6-1	TRBD2	TRBJ2-1	15	ASAPSGRVLGENEQF